These 25 T cell receptor beta chains originate from one sample sequenced in a study of shared T cell receptors in the human thymus. The protocol was immunoSEQ multiplex PCR, while the TCRdb copy is restricted to in-frame clones and leaves out a portion. The profile shows roughly 550,000 clones, 78% of them singletons. In addition, the sample was reused for a study of human thymus T cells.

The sequenced material came from thymocytes. The receptors here all came from a boy in the first two years of life with a congenital heart defect.

In its sample, this clone was seen a few times. J is TRBJ2-7 and V is TRBV19; 10 bases agree with TRBD2. The CDR3 loop spans 14 amino acids. From germline, CDR1 is LNHDA and CDR2 SQIVND (reference sequence). The ends lost 5 bases at V and 5 bases at J; junction bases unmatched: 6. CDR3 DNA: TGTGCCAGTAGTCGGGTAGCGGGAGGCCACGAGCAGTACTTC. Protein sequence: CASSRVAGGHEQYF.

This chain links TRBV5-1 with TRBJ2-1; 11 bases are shared with TRBD2. This CDR3 is built from 16 residues. Germline loops: CDR1 SGHRS, CDR2 YFSETQ. V trimming: 5 bases; J trimming: 5 bases; junction bases outside the gene matches: 9. CDR3 loop: CASRDRLAGIDNEQFF. The CDR3 DNA follows: TGCGCCAGCAGGGATCGACTAGCGGGAATAGACAATGAGCAGTTCTTC.

V is TRBV5-1 and J is TRBJ2-1; TRBD1 agrees at 10 bases. CDR1 is SGHRS and CDR2 is YFSETQ in the germline V gene. J was trimmed by 6 bases and V by 5 bases; bases with no gene match: 14. The CDR3 sequence is 17 residues long. This CDR3 reads CASSRRRDRGLGNEQFF. The CDR3 DNA follows: TGCGCCAGCAGTCGTCGTCGGGACAGGGGTCTCGGCAATGAGCAGTTCTTC.

This chain links TRBV4-3 with TRBJ2-1, with TRBD2 matching 7 bases. CDR3 length equals 14 residues. The germline V gene has CDR1 LGHNA and CDR2 YSLEER. With V trimmed by 10 bases and J by 0 bases, 6 bases remained unmatched. CDR3 coding DNA: TGCGCCACCGAGCGGGAACTCTCCTACAATGAGCAGTTCTTC. Translated, it gives CATERELSYNEQFF.

This clone appeared a few times. The chain is built from TRBV14 and TRBJ2-7; D unclear. The V end lost 1 base, the J end lost 7 bases, and 14 bases lay between the germline ends. CDR1 SGHDN and CDR2 FVKESK come from the germline V gene. This CDR3 contains 14 residues. The CDR3: CASSQGELYGEQYF. The DNA for the CDR3 is TGTGCCAGCAGCCAAGGAGAGCTTTACGGGGAGCAGTACTTC.

V and J are TRBV4-3 and TRBJ2-2; 7 nucleotides align to TRBD1. Germline V gene sequence: CDR1 LGHNA, CDR2 YSLEER. V was clipped by 1 base and J by 3 bases; unmatched bases: 14. The CDR3 consists of 19 residues. The CDR3 bases are TGCGCCAGCAGCCAAGGAAAGGGGGCATTAGTTCGGGACACCGGGGAGCTGTTTTTT. Protein product: CASSQGKGALVRDTGELFF.

The chain combines TRBV25-1 with TRBJ2-3, with 9 bases identical to TRBD1. Germline loops: CDR1 MGHDK, CDR2 SYGVNS. This CDR3 contains 18 residues. The V gene end was trimmed by 5 bases and the J gene end by 2 bases; junction bases not matched to a gene: 14. CDR3 nucleotide sequence: TGTGCCAGCAGTTCGACAGTCCGGGACAGGGAGCACACAGATACGCAGTATTTT. Amino acid sequence: CASSSTVRDREHTDTQYF.

This clone was picked up one time. The rearrangement joins TRBV27 to TRBJ1-1, with 10 bases identical to TRBD1. From germline, CDR1 is MNHEY and CDR2 SMNVEV (reference sequence). The junction had 9 bases not matched to a gene; V was cut back by 7 bases and J by 1 base. The CDR3 totals 16 residues. This CDR3 is CASMYPGQGPNTEAFF. CDR3 DNA: TGTGCCAGCATGTACCCGGGACAGGGGCCGAACACTGAAGCTTTCTTT.

This clone was picked up a small number of times. V usage is TRBV7-9 and J usage is TRBJ1-1; D is undetermined. This CDR3 region has 13 residues. Trimming cost V 8 bases and J 1 base, with 11 bases left between them. Germline V CDR1 and CDR2: SEHNR, FQNEAQ (reference sequence). This chain's CDR3 is CASGSGSNTEAFF. For the CDR3, the DNA is TGTGCCAGCGGCTCGGGTTCGAACACTGAAGCTTTCTTT.

V is TRBV7-2 and J is TRBJ2-6; 7 bases line up with TRBD1. The J segment lost 1 base and the V segment lost 5 bases, leaving 5 bases of the junction unmatched. Germline lookup yields CDR1 SGHTA and CDR2 FQGNSA. The CDR3 is 16 residues long. Written as DNA, the CDR3 is TGTGCCAGCAGCCACAAGACAGGGTCTGGGGCCAACGTCCTGACTTTC. It translates to CASSHKTGSGANVLTF.

This sequence joins TRBV27 and TRBJ2-1; 7 bases map to TRBD1. J was trimmed by 4 bases and V by 8 bases; bases with no gene match: 17. CDR1 and CDR2 from the germline V gene are MNHEY and SMNVEV (reference sequence). This CDR3 has 17 residues. This CDR3 is CASGQQGDSDLYNEQFF. The CDR3 coding sequence is TGTGCCAGCGGCCAGCAAGGGGACAGCGACTTATACAATGAGCAGTTCTTC.

The rearrangement joins TRBV19 to TRBJ1-5; no clear D gene. V lost 7 bases to trimming and J lost 2 bases, with 9 bases between them. The germline CDR1 and CDR2 sequences are LNHDA and SQIVND (reference sequence). The CDR3 extends over 13 amino acids. This CDR3 is CASNGRGNQPQHF. CDR3 nucleotide sequence: TGTGCCAGTAACGGCCGGGGCAATCAGCCCCAGCATTTT.

The rearrangement uses TRBV30 and TRBJ2-1, with D perhaps TRBD2 (5 bases). Germline V CDR1 and CDR2: GTSNPN, SVGIG (reference sequence). The CDR3 extends over 19 amino acids. With 4 bases removed from V and 0 bases from J, the gap between germline ends came to 25 bases. The CDR3 bases are TGTGCCTGGACTGGATTCCGGGCTAGCCCCATACCCTCCTACAATGAGCAGTTCTTC. As protein: CAWTGFRASPIPSYNEQFF.

The chain carries TRBV4-1 and TRBJ2-7; TRBD2 aligns across 8 bases. Germline assignment: CDR1 MGHRA and CDR2 YSYEKL. The V and J ends lost 5 bases and 3 bases, in that order; junction bases with no gene match: 6. This CDR3 has 14 residues. The CDR3 loop reads CASSLTSDDYEQYF. The CDR3 region has the DNA TGCGCCAGCAGCTTGACTAGCGATGACTACGAGCAGTACTTC.

The table lists this clone with a few counts. The chain has TRBV2 and TRBJ2-5, with TRBD2 matching over 11 bases. Germline loops: CDR1 SNHLY, CDR2 FYNNEI. This CDR3 has 17 amino acids. The trim removed 6 bases at V and 4 bases at J, leaving 13 bases unmatched. The CDR3 coding sequence is TGTGCCAGCAGAGGGATAGCGGGAGGGCCGATTCGAGAGACCCAGTACTTC. This sequence encodes CASRGIAGGPIRETQYF.

V gene TRBV29-1 combines with J gene TRBJ2-7; 9 nucleotides agree with TRBD2. Germline V gene lookup returns CDR1 SQVTM and CDR2 ANQGSEA. The CDR3 spans 15 residues. With V trimmed by 6 bases and J by 3 bases, 12 bases remained unmatched. This CDR3 reads CSVTLLAGDYYEQYF. The CDR3 DNA reads as TGCAGCGTGACCCTCTTAGCGGGAGATTACTACGAGCAGTACTTC.

The CDR3 sequence: CASSSPPGGEQYF. The CDR3 bases are TGTGCCAGCAGCTCGCCCCCCGGGGGCGAGCAGTACTTC. This chain joins TRBV7-2 and TRBJ2-7, with a weak D call TRBD2 (6 bases). CDR3 length equals 13 residues. Trimming took 4 bases from V and 6 from J, leaving 13 bases between them. Germline V CDR1 and CDR2: SGHTA, FQGNSA.

The chain uses TRBV27 and TRBJ1-5; TRBD1 aligns across 7 bases. The CDR3 is made up of 14 amino acids. V shed 3 bases and J 6 bases; nucleotides not matched to a gene: 5. Germline CDR1 MNHEY, CDR2 SMNVEV (reference sequence). CDR3 nucleotides: TGTGCCAGCAGTTTGAGGCAGGGGGGTCAGCCCCAGCATTTT. Translation: CASSLRQGGQPQHF.

This clone was recorded once. This chain links TRBV29-1 with TRBJ1-2; D perhaps matches TRBD1 (5 bases). The CDR3 sequence is 15 residues long. The V gene lost 7 bases and the J gene lost 1 base, with 19 bases spanning the gap. Germline loops: CDR1 SQVTM, CDR2 ANQGSEA. CDR3 DNA sequence: TGCAGCGCCCTATCAGGAGGGGCGAATAACTATGGCTACACCTTC. It encodes CSALSGGANNYGYTF.

In this sample, this clone turned up a few times. The chain carries TRBV5-1 and TRBJ2-5, with unresolved D. The germline CDR1 and CDR2 sequences are SGHRS and YFSETQ. CDR3 length: 14 residues. V lost 2 bases to trimming and J lost 3 bases, with 11 bases between them. As DNA, the CDR3 is TGCGCCAGCAGCTTAGTAGCAGATGAAGAGACCCAGTACTTC. Its translation: CASSLVADEETQYF.

The chain carries TRBV7-2 and TRBJ1-2; no reliable D call. V was shortened by 3 bases and J by 8 bases, with 7 bases between the two germline ends. The CDR3 spans 11 residues. The germline V gene has CDR1 SGHTA and CDR2 FQGNSA. The CDR3 region has the DNA TGTGCCAGCAGCTTGAGACACGGCTACACCTTC. This codes for CASSLRHGYTF.

The V and J genes are TRBV19 and TRBJ1-4; 9 bases are shared with TRBD1. This CDR3 comprises 15 residues. The J segment lost 8 bases and the V segment lost 5 bases, leaving 9 bases of the junction unmatched. Germline V CDR1 and CDR2: LNHDA, SQIVND (reference sequence). The CDR3 sequence: CASSLGWTGVEKLFF. The CDR3 DNA reads TGTGCCAGTAGTCTGGGCTGGACAGGGGTGGAAAAACTGTTTTTT.

In this sample, this clone turned up once. The chain has TRBV30 and TRBJ1-2; D is unresolved. V was trimmed by 4 bases and J by 4 bases, leaving 7 bases between them. CDR1 and CDR2 from the germline V gene are GTSNPN and SVGIG (reference sequence). The CDR3 consists of 11 residues. The CDR3 region has the DNA TGTGCCTGGATTCGGAGCTATGGCTACACCTTC. This gives the protein CAWIRSYGYTF. Variable domain in full (rest from reference TRBV30 and TRBJ1-2): SQTIHQWPATLVQPVGSPLSLECTVEGTSNPNLYWYRQAAGRGLQLLFYSVGIGQISSEVPQNLSASRPQDRQFILSSKKLLLSDSGFYLCAWIRSYGYTFGSGTRLTVV.

The chain is built from TRBV9 and TRBJ2-5, with 10 positions matching TRBD2. Germline V gives CDR1 SGDLS, CDR2 YYNGEE. Trimming removed 0 bases from V and 4 bases from J; junction bases left unmatched: 9. The CDR3 consists of 17 residues. CDR3 nucleotide sequence: TGTGCCAGCAGCGTAGATCCTAGCGGGAGTAGGGCAGAGACCCAGTACTTC. Translation: CASSVDPSGSRAETQYF.

CDR3 region: CASRRSRNEKLFF. The CDR3 region has the DNA TGTGCCAGCAGGCGGTCCCGCAATGAAAAACTGTTTTTT. This chain uses TRBV6-1 with TRBJ1-4; D remains ambiguous. This CDR3 has 13 amino acids. Germline loops: CDR1 MNHNS, CDR2 SASEGT. The V end lost 6 bases, the J end lost 5 bases, and 10 bases lay between the germline ends.